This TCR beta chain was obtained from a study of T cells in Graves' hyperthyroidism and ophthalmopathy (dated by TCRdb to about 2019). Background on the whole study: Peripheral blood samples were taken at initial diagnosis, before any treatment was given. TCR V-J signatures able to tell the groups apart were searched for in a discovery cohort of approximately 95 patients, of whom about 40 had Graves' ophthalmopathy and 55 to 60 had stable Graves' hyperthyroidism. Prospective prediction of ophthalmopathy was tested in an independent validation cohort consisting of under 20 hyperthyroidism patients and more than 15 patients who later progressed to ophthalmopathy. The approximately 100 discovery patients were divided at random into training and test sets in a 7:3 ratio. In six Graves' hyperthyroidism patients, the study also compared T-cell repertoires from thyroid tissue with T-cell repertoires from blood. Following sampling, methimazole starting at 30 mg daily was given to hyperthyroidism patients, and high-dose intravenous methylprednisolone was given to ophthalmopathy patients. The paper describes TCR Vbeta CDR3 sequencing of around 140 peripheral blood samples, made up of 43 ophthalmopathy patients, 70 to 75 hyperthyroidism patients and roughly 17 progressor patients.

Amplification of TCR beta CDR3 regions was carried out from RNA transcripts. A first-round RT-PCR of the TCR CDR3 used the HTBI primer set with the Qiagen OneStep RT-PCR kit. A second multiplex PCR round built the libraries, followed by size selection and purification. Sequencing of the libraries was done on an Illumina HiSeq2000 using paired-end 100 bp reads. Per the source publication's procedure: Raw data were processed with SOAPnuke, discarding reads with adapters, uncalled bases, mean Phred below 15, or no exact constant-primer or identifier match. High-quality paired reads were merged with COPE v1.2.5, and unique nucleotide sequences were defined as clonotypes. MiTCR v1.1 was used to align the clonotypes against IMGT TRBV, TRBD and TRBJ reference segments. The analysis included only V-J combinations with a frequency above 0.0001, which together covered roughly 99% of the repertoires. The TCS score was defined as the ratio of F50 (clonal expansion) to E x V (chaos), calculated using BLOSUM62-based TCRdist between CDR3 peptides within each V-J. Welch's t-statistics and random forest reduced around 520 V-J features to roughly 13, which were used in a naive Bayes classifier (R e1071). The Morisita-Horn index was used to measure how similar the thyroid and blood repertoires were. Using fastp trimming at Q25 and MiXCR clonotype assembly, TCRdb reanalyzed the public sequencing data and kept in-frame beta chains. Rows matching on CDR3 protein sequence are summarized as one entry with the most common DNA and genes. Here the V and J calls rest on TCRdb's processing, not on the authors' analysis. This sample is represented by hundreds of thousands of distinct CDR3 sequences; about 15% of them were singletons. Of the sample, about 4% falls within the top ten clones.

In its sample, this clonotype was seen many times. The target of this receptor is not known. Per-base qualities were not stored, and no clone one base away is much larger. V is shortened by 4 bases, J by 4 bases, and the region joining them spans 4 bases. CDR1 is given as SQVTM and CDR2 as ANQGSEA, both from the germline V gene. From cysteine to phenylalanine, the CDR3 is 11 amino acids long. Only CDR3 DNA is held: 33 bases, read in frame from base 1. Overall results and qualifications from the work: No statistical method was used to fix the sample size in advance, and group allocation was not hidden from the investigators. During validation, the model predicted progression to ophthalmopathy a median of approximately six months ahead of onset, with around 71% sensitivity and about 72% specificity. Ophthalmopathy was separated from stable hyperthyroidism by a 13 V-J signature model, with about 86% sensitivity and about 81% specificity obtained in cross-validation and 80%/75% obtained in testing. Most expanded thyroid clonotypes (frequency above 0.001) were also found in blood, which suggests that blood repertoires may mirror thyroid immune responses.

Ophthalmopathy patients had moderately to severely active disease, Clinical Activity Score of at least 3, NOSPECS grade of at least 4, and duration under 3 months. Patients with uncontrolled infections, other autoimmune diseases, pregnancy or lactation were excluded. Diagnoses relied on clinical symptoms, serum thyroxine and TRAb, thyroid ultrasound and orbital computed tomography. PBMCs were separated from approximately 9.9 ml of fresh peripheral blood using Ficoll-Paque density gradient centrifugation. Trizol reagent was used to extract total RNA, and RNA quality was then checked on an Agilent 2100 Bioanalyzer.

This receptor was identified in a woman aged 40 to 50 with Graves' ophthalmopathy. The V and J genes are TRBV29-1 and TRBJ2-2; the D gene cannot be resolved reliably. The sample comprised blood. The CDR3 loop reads CSVVSTGELFF. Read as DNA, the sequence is TGCAGCGTTGTGAGCACCGGGGAGCTGTTTTTT.